This TCR beta chain was profiled in a study of shared clonotypes between healthy human individuals. The count of this clone is one. Only in-frame clones appear in the TCRdb table, and some are missing; sequencing was by immunoSEQ multiplex PCR. The data show about 990,000 clones, approximately 78% seen once. V was clipped by 2 bases and J by 3 bases; unmatched bases: 5. Germline CDR1 SGHDT, CDR2 YYEEEE. The CDR3 consists of 15 residues. The sequence derives from a man between 18 and 35 years old in good health. Some clones in this sample may be carry-over from other donors' samples. Sequencing input: memory CD4+ T cells from PBMCs. Indicated subset: CD45RA-negative fraction. V is TRBV5-6 and J is TRBJ2-7, with 10 bases identical to TRBD2. The CDR3 sequence: CASSLTGLAVYEQYF. The CDR3, as DNA: TGTGCCAGCAGCTTAACTGGACTAGCGGTCTACGAGCAGTACTTC.